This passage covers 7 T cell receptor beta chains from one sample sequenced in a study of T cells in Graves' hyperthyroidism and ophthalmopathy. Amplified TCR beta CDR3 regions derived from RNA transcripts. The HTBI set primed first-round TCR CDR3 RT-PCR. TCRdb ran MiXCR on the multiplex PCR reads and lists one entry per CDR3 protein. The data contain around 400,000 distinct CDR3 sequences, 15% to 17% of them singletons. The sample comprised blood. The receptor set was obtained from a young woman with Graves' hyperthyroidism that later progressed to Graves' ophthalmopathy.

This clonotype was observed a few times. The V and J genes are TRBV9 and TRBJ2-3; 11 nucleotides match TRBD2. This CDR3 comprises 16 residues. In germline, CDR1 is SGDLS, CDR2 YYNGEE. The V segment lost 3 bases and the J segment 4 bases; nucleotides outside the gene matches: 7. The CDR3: CASSGSVAGGPDTQYF. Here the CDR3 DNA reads TGTGCCAGCAGCGGATCCGTAGCGGGAGGGCCAGATACGCAGTATTTT.

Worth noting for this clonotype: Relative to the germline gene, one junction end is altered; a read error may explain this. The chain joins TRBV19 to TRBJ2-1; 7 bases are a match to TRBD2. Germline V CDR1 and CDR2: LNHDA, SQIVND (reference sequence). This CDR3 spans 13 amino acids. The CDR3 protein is CAGRSGKSGEQFF. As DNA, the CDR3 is TGTGCCGGTAGGAGCGGGAAAAGTGGAGAGCAGTTCTTC.

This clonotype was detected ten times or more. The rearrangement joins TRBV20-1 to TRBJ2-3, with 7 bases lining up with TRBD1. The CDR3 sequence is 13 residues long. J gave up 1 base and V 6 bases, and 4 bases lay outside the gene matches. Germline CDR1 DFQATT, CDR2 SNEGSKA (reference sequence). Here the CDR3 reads CSAYTGGTDTQYF. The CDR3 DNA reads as TGCAGTGCCTATACAGGGGGCACAGATACGCAGTATTTT.

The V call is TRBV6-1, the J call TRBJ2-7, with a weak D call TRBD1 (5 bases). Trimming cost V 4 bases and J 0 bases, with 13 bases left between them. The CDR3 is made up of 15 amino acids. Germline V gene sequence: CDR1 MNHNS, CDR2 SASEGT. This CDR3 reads CASSGGRANSYEQYF. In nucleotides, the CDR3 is TGTGCCAGCAGTGGGGGCCGGGCTAACTCCTACGAGCAGTACTTC.

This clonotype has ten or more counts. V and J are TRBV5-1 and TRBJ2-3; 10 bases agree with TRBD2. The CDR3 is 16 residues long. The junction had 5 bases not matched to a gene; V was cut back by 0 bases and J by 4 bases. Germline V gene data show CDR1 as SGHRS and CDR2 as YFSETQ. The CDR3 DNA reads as TGCGCCAGCAGCTTGGAGGCTAGCGGGAGTGCAGATACGCAGTATTTT. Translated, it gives CASSLEASGSADTQYF. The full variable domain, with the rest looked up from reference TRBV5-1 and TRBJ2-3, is KAGVTQTPRYLIKTRGQQVTLSCSPISGHRSVSWYQQTPGQGLQFLFEYFSETQRNKGNFPGRFSGRQFSNSRSEMNVSTLELGDSALYLCASSLEASGSADTQYFGPGTRLTVL.

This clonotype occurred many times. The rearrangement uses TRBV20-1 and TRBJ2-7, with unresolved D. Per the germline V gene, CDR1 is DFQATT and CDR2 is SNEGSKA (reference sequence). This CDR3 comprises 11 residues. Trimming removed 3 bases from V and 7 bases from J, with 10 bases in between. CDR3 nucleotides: TGCAGTGCTAGTTCCGGTAATGAGCAGTACTTC. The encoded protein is CSASSGNEQYF.

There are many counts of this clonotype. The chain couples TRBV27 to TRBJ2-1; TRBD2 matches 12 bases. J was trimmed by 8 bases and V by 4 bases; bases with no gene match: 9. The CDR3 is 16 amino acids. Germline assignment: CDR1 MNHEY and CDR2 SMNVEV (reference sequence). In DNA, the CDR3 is TGTGCCAGCAGTTCACCGGGACTAGCGGGTCTCGATGAGCAGTTCTTC. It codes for CASSSPGLAGLDEQFF.